This T cell receptor beta chain is from a study of identical twins. The study's findings and limits: Shared out-of-frame alpha sequences (those common to twins) showed excess low generation probability. High-abundance cord blood beta clonotypes had fewer insertions; memory repertoires showed none.

As for this clonotype: Its target is not known.

cDNA molecules carried unique molecular identifiers, and template switching added a universal primer site. TCRdb re-derived calls from the 5' RACE reads in MiXCR, one entry per CDR3 protein. The sample lists 570,000 or so distinct CDR3 sequences; roughly 9.9% were seen once. This sample was also put to use in a study of yellow fever vaccine responses in identical twins. That study reports: The authors reported partly convergent, partly personalized vaccine responses in identical twins.

The receptor was derived from a woman aged 18-30 years in good health. Sequencing was done on a sample of PBMCs.

CDR3 region: CASCKVLRDGVNTNEQFF. As DNA, the CDR3 is TGTGCCTCCTGCAAAGTGCTTCGGGACGGAGTAAATACCAATGAGCAGTTCTTC. The chain joins TRBV3-1 to TRBJ2-1; D may correspond to TRBD1 or TRBD2 (5 bases each). V gave up 11 bases and J gave up 6 bases, with 32 bases separating them. Germline V gene sequence: CDR1 LGHDT, CDR2 YNNKEL (reference sequence). The CDR3 loop spans 18 amino acids.